The entry below gives a single T cell receptor (beta chain) sequence along with its context. Its antigen is still unknown. This specimen belongs to a study of a mutant IDH1 vaccine in newly diagnosed glioma. Libraries were prepared by immunoSEQ multiplex PCR; TCRdb keeps only in-frame clonotypes and omits some of them. The sample has roughly 74,000 clones, around 85% seen once. The time point was: week 23, last vaccination. A 20-mer mutant IDH1 peptide at 300 ug was injected subcutaneously with topical imiquimod. The CDR3 length is 15 residues. Unmatched junction bases numbered 16, after V lost 7 bases and J lost 10 bases. From germline, CDR1 is ENHRY and CDR2 SYGVKD.

The sequences come from PBMCs, collected from a glioma patient whose treatment included an IDH1 peptide vaccine. The chain links TRBV10-3 to TRBJ2-1; 7 bases fit TRBD2. The origin of this receptor is a woman aged 50 to 65 with glioma. The CDR3 DNA follows: TGTGCCATCATGGGAGGGTGGGCTATGGGTGGAGAGCAGTTCTTC. Its translation is CAIMGGWAMGGEQFF.